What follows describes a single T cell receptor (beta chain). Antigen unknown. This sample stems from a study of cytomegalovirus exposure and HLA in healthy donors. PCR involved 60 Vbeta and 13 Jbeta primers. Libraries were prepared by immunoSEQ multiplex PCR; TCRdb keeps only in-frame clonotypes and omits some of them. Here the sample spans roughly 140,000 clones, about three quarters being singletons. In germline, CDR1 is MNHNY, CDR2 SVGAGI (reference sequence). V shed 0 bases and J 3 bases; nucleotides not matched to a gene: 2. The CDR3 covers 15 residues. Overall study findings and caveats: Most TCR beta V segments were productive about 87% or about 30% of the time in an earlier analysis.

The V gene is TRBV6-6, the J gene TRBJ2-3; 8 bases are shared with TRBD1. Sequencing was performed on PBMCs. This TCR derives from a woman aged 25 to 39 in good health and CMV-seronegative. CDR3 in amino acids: CASSYSGTGTDTQYF. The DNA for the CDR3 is TGTGCCAGCAGTTACTCTGGGACAGGAACAGATACGCAGTATTTT.